Shown below are 22 T cell receptor beta chains from a single sample sequenced in a study of beta chain features in type 1 diabetes. Study outcomes and limitations: TCRB CDR3s from Type 1 diabetes patients were moderately but significantly shorter in all four CD4+ subsets.

The investigators reverse transcribed all of the isolated RNA, so they sequenced expressed TCRB transcripts. Repertoires were generated with immunoSEQ multiplex PCR, while TCRdb's copy carries only in-frame clones and drops some. Of roughly 15,000 clones listed, 70% to 80% are singletons. These TCRs are of unknown antigen specificity. Sequencing input: stem cell memory CD4+ T cells from blood. The receptor set was obtained from a woman aged 18-29 years with type 1 diabetes.

The chain uses TRBV29-1 and TRBJ2-7; 9 nucleotides line up with TRBD2. CDR1 SQVTM and CDR2 ANQGSEA come from the germline V gene. V shed 4 bases, J shed 1 base, and the junction held 8 bases outside the gene matches. CDR3 length: 15 residues. CDR3 DNA: TGCAGCGTTGGGCCTACTAGCGGGTCTTCCTACGAGCAGTACTTC. This encodes CSVGPTSGSSYEQYF.

This chain uses TRBV7-3 with TRBJ2-1; 7 positions match TRBD1. Germline lookup yields CDR1 SGHTA and CDR2 FQGTGA. With V trimmed by 1 base and J by 2 bases, 5 bases remained unmatched. The CDR3 spans 16 residues. CDR3 DNA sequence: TGTGCCAGCAGCTTAAGGAGACAGGGTACCTACAATGAGCAGTTCTTC. Its translation is CASSLRRQGTYNEQFF.

The chain carries TRBV5-8 and TRBJ1-1; D is uncertain. CDR1 and CDR2 from the germline V gene are SGHTS and YDEGEE. Trimming took 1 base from V and 3 from J, leaving 7 bases between them. The CDR3 totals 13 residues. Written as DNA, the CDR3 is TGTGCCAGCAGCTTGCAGGAGGACACTGAAGCTTTCTTT. Translation: CASSLQEDTEAFF. The variable domain in full, with the rest retrieved from reference TRBV5-8 and TRBJ1-1, is EAGVTQSPTHLIKTRGQQATLRCSPISGHTSVYWYQQALGLGLQFLLWYDEGEERNRGNFPPRFSGRQFPNYSSELNVNALELEDSALYLCASSLQEDTEAFFGQGTRLTVV.

The chain recombines TRBV27 with TRBJ1-5; TRBD1 is a possible D gene (6 bases). CDR1 MNHEY and CDR2 SMNVEV come from the germline V gene (reference sequence). This CDR3 spans 15 amino acids. V was trimmed by 4 bases and J by 5 bases, leaving 15 bases between them. In DNA form, the CDR3 reads TGTGCCAGCAGTTCGGGCAGGGGAAAGGATCAGCCCCAGCATTTT. Its protein is CASSSGRGKDQPQHF.

V usage is TRBV10-3 and J usage is TRBJ2-7; TRBD1 matches 8 bases. The junction had 17 bases not matched to a gene; V was cut back by 4 bases and J by 3 bases. Germline loops: CDR1 ENHRY, CDR2 SYGVKD. CDR3 size: 18 residues. CDR3 sequence: CAISGPNTGTGRDYEQYF. The CDR3 coding sequence is TGTGCCATCAGTGGACCAAATACCGGGACAGGAAGAGACTACGAGCAGTACTTC.

The chain recombines TRBV5-1 with TRBJ2-5; 9 bases align to TRBD1. This CDR3 comprises 13 residues. The germline CDR1 and CDR2 sequences are SGHRS and YFSETQ. With V trimmed by 4 bases and J by 7 bases, 5 bases remained unmatched. CDR3 in amino acids: CASSEGQGATQYF. CDR3 DNA sequence: TGCGCCAGCAGCGAGGGACAGGGAGCGACCCAGTACTTC.

V is TRBV7-8 and J is TRBJ1-5, with D possibly matching TRBD1 (6 bases). The ends were cut back, 5 bases at V and 6 bases at J, with 26 bases in the middle. The CDR3 is 18 amino acids. CDR1 is SGHVS and CDR2 is FQNEAQ in the germline V gene. CDR3 sequence (DNA): TGTGCCAGCAGCCCGACCCTGGACAGCCAAGGGAGGGGTCAGCCCCAGCATTTT. It yields the protein CASSPTLDSQGRGQPQHF.

The genes are TRBV7-2 and TRBJ2-5; D is undetermined. V lost 0 bases, J lost 2 bases, and 4 bases lay in between. The CDR3 totals 13 residues. Germline CDR1 SGHTA, CDR2 FQGNSA. The chain's CDR3 is CASSLARQETQYF. The CDR3 bases are TGTGCCAGCAGCTTAGCCAGGCAAGAGACCCAGTACTTC.

The gene calls are TRBV28 and TRBJ2-1; possible D gene TRBD2, 6 bases. CDR3 length: 16 amino acids. Trimming took off 3 bases at V and 2 bases at J, with 14 bases between the two ends. Germline V CDR1 and CDR2: MDHEN, SYDVKM. Here the CDR3 reads CASSLDFGGPYNEQFF. The CDR3 DNA sequence: TGTGCCAGCAGTTTGGACTTCGGAGGGCCCTACAATGAGCAGTTCTTC.

This clone occurred a few times. J is TRBJ1-5 and V is TRBV10-3, with 7 bases aligning to TRBD1. The CDR3 is 15 amino acids. The V and J ends lost 6 bases and 2 bases, in that order; junction bases with no gene match: 7. Germline V gene data show CDR1 as ENHRY and CDR2 as SYGVKD. This CDR3 is CAISQQGNGNQPQHF. Written as DNA, the CDR3 is TGTGCCATCAGCCAACAGGGGAATGGCAATCAGCCCCAGCATTTT.

V is TRBV7-9 and J is TRBJ1-2, with TRBD1 identical over 9 bases. The germline V gene encodes CDR1 SEHNR and CDR2 FQNEAQ (reference sequence). CDR3 length: 14 amino acids. Trimming at V came to 5 bases and at J to 5 bases, leaving 6 bases not matched to a gene. The chain's CDR3 is CASSPKGQGYGYTF. The CDR3 region has the DNA TGTGCCAGCAGCCCAAAGGGACAGGGATATGGCTACACCTTC.

This chain joins TRBV9 and TRBJ1-2; D may be TRBD1 (6 bases). V dropped 0 bases and J dropped 7 bases, with 10 bases sitting between them. The CDR3 is 13 residues long. The germline CDR1 and CDR2 sequences are SGDLS and YYNGEE. The DNA of the CDR3 is TGTGCCAGCAGCGTAGCTCAGGGGATTGGCTACACCTTC. This encodes CASSVAQGIGYTF.

V and J are TRBV11-2 and TRBJ2-7; D is possibly TRBD2 (6 bases). Trimming pared 2 bases from V and 3 bases from J, leaving 17 bases between. Germline lookup yields CDR1 SGHAT and CDR2 FQNNGV. The CDR3 runs 16 residues. CDR3 coding DNA: TGTGCCAGCAGCTTAACCTTTGGACTAAACCTCTACGAGCAGTACGTC. This sequence encodes CASSLTFGLNLYEQYV.

The chain uses TRBV7-2 and TRBJ2-1; 8 positions match TRBD1. The CDR3 is 15 residues long. Per germline, CDR1 SGHTA and CDR2 FQGNSA. After removal of 5 bases from V and 2 bases from J, the junction contained 5 bases not matched to a gene. The CDR3 bases are TGTGCCAGCAGCACAGGGGGTCAACCCTACAATGAGCAGTTCTTC. This encodes CASSTGGQPYNEQFF.

This clone showed up just once. V usage is TRBV7-8 and J usage is TRBJ1-2; D unclear. The CDR3 consists of 15 residues. The V end lost 2 bases, the J end lost 0 bases, and 10 bases lay between the germline ends. Germline V lookup: CDR1 SGHVS, CDR2 FQNEAQ. The CDR3 loop is CASSLRPGSNYGYTF. The DNA for the CDR3 is TGTGCCAGCAGCTTACGGCCGGGATCTAACTATGGCTACACCTTC.

The chain uses TRBV14 and TRBJ1-2; TRBD1 agrees at 9 bases. Germline loops: CDR1 SGHDN, CDR2 FVKESK. The CDR3 length is 16 residues. The trim removed 1 base at V and 5 bases at J, leaving 8 bases unmatched. DNA for the CDR3: TGTGCCAGCAGCCAAGCCGACAGGGGGGTGTCATATGGCTACACCTTC. This encodes CASSQADRGVSYGYTF.

The genes are TRBV10-2 and TRBJ2-1; 11 bases are a match to TRBD2. CDR1 and CDR2 from the germline V gene are WSHSY and SAAADI. V lost 7 bases and J lost 10; bases outside the gene matches: 15. The CDR3 spans 16 residues. This chain's CDR3 is CASTTTIAGGPREQFF. DNA for the CDR3: TGCGCCAGCACCACGACTATAGCGGGAGGGCCTAGGGAGCAGTTCTTC.

The chain has TRBV28 and TRBJ1-1; 9 bases match TRBD1. Trimming at V came to 10 bases and at J to 0 bases, leaving 12 bases not matched to a gene. CDR3 size: 16 residues. CDR1 and CDR2 from the germline V gene are MDHEN and SYDVKM. Written as DNA, the CDR3 is TGTGCCACCGAACACGTCGGACAGGGGATGAACACTGAAGCTTTCTTT. This encodes CATEHVGQGMNTEAFF.

This sequence joins TRBV2 and TRBJ2-5, with 11 bases that match TRBD2. Germline CDR1 reads SNHLY; CDR2 reads FYNNEI. This CDR3 has 15 amino acids. J lost 5 bases, V lost 6 bases, and 8 bases had no gene match. The CDR3 DNA sequence: TGTGCCAGCAGGCGGGCTAGCGGGAGGCCCGAGACCCAGTACTTC. It is translated as CASRRASGRPETQYF.

The V and J genes are TRBV18 and TRBJ1-1; weak D call: TRBD1 (6 bases). Germline values: CDR1 KGHSH, CDR2 LQKENI. The CDR3 runs to 15 residues. V lost 3 bases and J 0 bases, leaving 11 bases between the germline ends. CDR3 in amino acids: CASSPRTALNTEAFF. The CDR3 nucleotides read TGTGCCAGCTCACCCAGGACAGCTTTGAACACTGAAGCTTTCTTT.

This chain connects TRBV7-2 to TRBJ1-4; D is unresolved. V lost 1 base and J 2 bases, leaving 8 bases between the germline ends. CDR3 length: 15 amino acids. Per the germline V gene, CDR1 is SGHTA and CDR2 is FQGNSA. The CDR3 spells CASSLDGLTNEKLFF. The CDR3 nucleotides are TGTGCCAGCAGCTTAGACGGGTTGACTAATGAAAAACTGTTTTTT.

The chain recombines TRBV7-2 with TRBJ1-2; possible D gene TRBD1, 5 bases. The V gene lost 5 bases and the J gene lost 2 bases, with 9 bases spanning the gap. The CDR3 has 13 amino acids. Germline assignment: CDR1 SGHTA and CDR2 FQGNSA. The CDR3 nucleotides are TGTGCCAGCAGCCGTCCAGGGAACTATGGCTACACCTTC. This codes for CASSRPGNYGYTF.